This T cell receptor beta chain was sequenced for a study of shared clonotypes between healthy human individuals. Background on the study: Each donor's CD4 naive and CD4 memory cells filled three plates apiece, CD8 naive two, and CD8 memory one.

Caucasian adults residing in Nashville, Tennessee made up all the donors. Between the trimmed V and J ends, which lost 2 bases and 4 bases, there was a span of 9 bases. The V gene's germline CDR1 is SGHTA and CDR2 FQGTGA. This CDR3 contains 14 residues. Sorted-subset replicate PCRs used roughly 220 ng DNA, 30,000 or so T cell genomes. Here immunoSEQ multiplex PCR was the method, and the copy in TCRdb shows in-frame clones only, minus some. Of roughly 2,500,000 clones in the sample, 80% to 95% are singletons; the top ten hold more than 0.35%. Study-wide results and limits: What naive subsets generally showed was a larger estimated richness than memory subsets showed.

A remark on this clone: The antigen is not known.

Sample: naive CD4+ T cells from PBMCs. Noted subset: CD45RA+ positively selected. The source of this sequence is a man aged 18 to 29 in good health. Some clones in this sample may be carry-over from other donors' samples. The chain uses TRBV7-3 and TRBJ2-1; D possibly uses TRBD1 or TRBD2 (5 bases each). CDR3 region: CASSLSGPYNEQFF. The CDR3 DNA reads TGTGCCAGCAGCTTATCGGGACCGTACAATGAGCAGTTCTTC. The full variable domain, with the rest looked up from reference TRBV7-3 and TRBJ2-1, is GAGVSQTPSNKVTEKGKYVELRCDPISGHTALYWYRQSLGQGPEFLIYFQGTGAADDSGLPNDRFFAVRPEGSVSTLKIQRTERGDSAVYLCASSLSGPYNEQFFGPGTRLTVL.